The 25 T cell receptor beta chains below were found in one sample sequenced in a study of tumor and adjacent non-tumor tissue in lung cancer. No cell sorting was done before RNA was extracted from the tissue. A modified ARM-PCR protocol with three rounds of nested PCR amplified TCRbeta. TCRdb re-derived calls from the multiplex PCR reads in MiXCR, one entry per CDR3 protein. The sample holds about 110,000 distinct CDR3 sequences, 60% to 80% seen once. The sequenced sample was lung tumor tissue. The receptor source for this set is an older woman with non-small cell lung cancer.

J is TRBJ2-2 and V is TRBV19, with D possibly TRBD1 on 6 matching bases. V was clipped by 8 bases and J by 2 bases, with 12 bases between them. The germline V gene encodes CDR1 LNHDA and CDR2 SQIVND (reference sequence). This CDR3 comprises 14 residues. The CDR3 DNA reads as TGTGCCAGTTGGACAGAAGACAACACCGGGGAGCTGTTTTTT. This codes for CASWTEDNTGELFF.

Worth noting for this clonotype: The junction does not match germline at one end; this may be a read error. This sequence joins TRBV11-2 and TRBJ2-7; D is perhaps TRBD2 (5 bases). The CDR3 contains 13 residues. Germline values: CDR1 SGHAT, CDR2 FQNNGV. The CDR3 here is CARSHELPGEQYF. CDR3 in DNA: TGTGCCCGCAGCCACGAACTTCCGGGGGAGCAGTACTTC.

Notes on this clonotype: One junction end disagrees with the germline gene, perhaps due to a read error. V usage is TRBV11-2 and J usage is TRBJ1-1; D not resolved. The CDR3 is made up of 15 amino acids. Germline-derived CDR1 and CDR2 are SGHAT and FQNNGV. The CDR3 spells CASSSDPGVYIEDFF. The CDR3 region has the DNA TGTGCCAGCAGCTCAGATCCTGGCGTGTACATTGAAGATTTCTTT. Full variable domain (rest looked up from reference TRBV11-2 and TRBJ1-1): EAGVAQSPRYKIIEKRQSVAFWCNPISGHATLYWYQQILGQGPKLLIQFQNNGVVDDSQLPKDRFSAERLKGVDSTLKIQPAKLEDSAVYLCASSSDPGVYIEDFFGQGTRLTVV.

A remark on this clonotype: An end of the junction does not agree with germline; a read error may underlie this. The rearrangement joins TRBV6-2 or TRBV6-3 to TRBJ2-7; TRBD1 matches 9 bases. The V gene's germline CDR1 is MNHEY and CDR2 SVGEGT. CDR3 length: 15 residues. CDR3 DNA sequence: TGTGCCAGCAGACCCGACAGGGGGGACATCTACGACCAGTACTTC. Its protein product is CASRPDRGDIYDQYF.

In the case of this clonotype: A single base separates this from a much larger clone, so it may be a read error. The chain has TRBV5-5 and TRBJ1-1; 8 positions agree with TRBD1. The length of the CDR3 is 14 residues. Germline V lookup: CDR1 SGHKS, CDR2 YYEKEE (reference sequence). CDR3 region: CVSSPGQGGTEAFF. The DNA for the CDR3 is TGTGTCAGCAGCCCCGGACAGGGCGGTACTGAAGCTTTCTTT.

As regards this clonotype: This probably arose from a read error, given a far larger clone one base away. The gene calls are TRBV20-1 and TRBJ1-1; D is undetermined. Germline assignment: CDR1 DFQATT and CDR2 SNEGSKA (reference sequence). Deletions cut 7 bases from V and 3 bases from J, with 9 bases between. The CDR3 covers 11 residues. The DNA of the CDR3 is TGCAGTGGTATTGGGGACACTGAAGCTTTCTTT. Translating it yields CSGIGDTEAFF.

Regarding this clonotype: A junction boundary mismatches the germline segment, possibly from a read error. The rearrangement joins TRBV6-2 or TRBV6-3 to TRBJ1-5, with a possible D match to TRBD1 (5 bases). CDR1 is MNHEY and CDR2 is SVGEGT in the germline V gene. The CDR3 runs 14 residues. The DNA of the CDR3 is TGCGGCAGCAGTTACTCGAGGGGTAGGCAGCCCCAGCATTTT. Residues: CGSSYSRGRQPQHF.

To note about this clonotype: A much larger clone lies one base from this, so it may be a read error. The chain combines TRBV20-1 with TRBJ2-1; the D gene is possibly TRBD2 (5 bases). The CDR3 length is 10 residues. Germline CDR1 reads DFQATT; CDR2 reads SNEGSKA (reference sequence). The chain's CDR3 is CSARVGVQIF. DNA for the CDR3: TGCAGTGCTAGAGTGGGAGTGCAGATCTTC.

As to this clonotype: Here the CDR3 omits its conserved ending phenylalanine or tryptophan, so a read error is the likely source. Because the CDR3's place on the DNA is in doubt, the DNA is left out and the CDR3 is given as listed by TCRdb. The chain recombines TRBV20-1 with TRBJ2-4; the listed D gene, TRBD2, was not tested against the DNA. Germline CDR1 is DFQATT and CDR2 is SNEGSKA (reference sequence). The CDR3 region is 16 residues in length, termini included. The CDR3: CSARDRGAGGMDIQYV.

A note on this clonotype: The junction differs from germline at one of its ends, possibly a read error. This chain joins TRBV5-4 and TRBJ1-1; D is ambiguous. This CDR3 is 12 amino acids long. CDR1 and CDR2 (germline): SGHNT, YYREEE (reference sequence). The DNA of the CDR3 is TGTACCAGCAGTTTGCGGGACACTGAAGCTTTCTTT. This codes for CTSSLRDTEAFF.

In the case of this clonotype: One end of the junction varies from germline; a read error may be responsible. This chain joins TRBV6-9 and TRBJ1-5, with D unclear. The CDR3 spans 19 residues. Germline V gene sequence: CDR1 MNHGY, CDR2 SVAAGI. The CDR3 sequence is CASNSLFGIGVGSNQPQHF. CDR3 DNA sequence: TGTGCCAGCAATTCTTTGTTTGGAATCGGGGTTGGTAGCAATCAGCCCCAGCACTTT.

At least ten counts were recorded for this clonotype. The gene calls are TRBV6-2 or TRBV6-3 and TRBJ2-1; D possibly corresponds to TRBD2 (5 bases). CDR1 and CDR2 from the germline V gene are MNHEY and SVGEGT. The CDR3 extends over 14 amino acids. Trimming took 0 bases from V and 4 from J, leaving 7 bases between them. The CDR3 region has the DNA TGTGCCAGCAGTTACTCTGGGGAGTACAATGAGCAGTTCTTC. This sequence encodes CASSYSGEYNEQFF.

This clonotype was detected a few times. An end of the junction differs from the germline gene, which may be a read error. This chain connects TRBV28 to TRBJ2-4; 7 nucleotides agree with TRBD2. CDR3 length: 17 amino acids. CDR1 is MDHEN and CDR2 is SYDVKM in the germline V gene. This CDR3 reads CAISLLADPGGKNIQYF. The CDR3 DNA reads as TGTGCCATCAGTTTATTGGCGGACCCCGGGGGGAAAAACATTCAGTACTTC.

As regards this clonotype: Since a much larger clone is just one base distant, this may be a read error. The chain joins TRBV28 to TRBJ2-7; D is possibly TRBD1 (6 bases). Germline V gives CDR1 MDHEN, CDR2 SYDVKM. V gave up 7 bases and J gave up 0 bases, with 16 bases separating them. The CDR3 extends over 15 amino acids. The CDR3: CASIPRTDYSYEQYF. The CDR3 DNA is TGTGCCAGCATTCCCCGGACAGACTACTCCTACGAGCAGTACTTC.

A single count supports this clonotype. The junction departs from the called germline gene at one end, perhaps through a read error. The chain has TRBV11-2 and TRBJ2-7; D remains unclear. Per germline, CDR1 SGHAT and CDR2 FQNNGV. CDR3 length: 16 amino acids. The CDR3 DNA sequence: TGTGACAGCAGCTCCACCGAAAGTGCAGGCTCCTACGAGCAGTATTTC. Translating gives CDSSSTESAGSYEQYF.

To note about this clonotype: A clone one base away is much larger, so this may be a read error. The V call is TRBV12-3 or TRBV12-4, the J call TRBJ1-1; D unresolved. This CDR3 has 13 residues. The CDR3 nucleotides are TGTGCCAGCAGTTTAGGTTTGAGCACTGTAGCTTTCTTT. Protein: CASSLGLSTVAFF.

Note on this clonotype: A much larger clone lies one base from this, so it may be a read error. The chain couples TRBV10-2 to TRBJ2-7; D is undetermined. Germline V lookup: CDR1 WSHSY, CDR2 SAAADI. Deletions cut 4 bases from V and 3 bases from J, with 7 bases between. The CDR3 covers 12 residues. CDR3 protein: CASSGRVYEQYF. DNA for the CDR3: TGCGCCAGCAGTGGACGGGTCTACGAGCAGTACTTC.

The chain employs TRBV28 and TRBJ2-7; TRBD2 matches 11 bases. The V and J ends lost 7 bases and 6 bases, in that order; junction bases with no gene match: 5. The CDR3 is made up of 13 amino acids. Germline CDR1 and CDR2: MDHEN and SYDVKM. CDR3 in amino acids: CASTLAGGSEQYF. CDR3 sequence (DNA): TGTGCCAGCACTCTAGCGGGAGGCTCCGAGCAGTACTTC.

In this sample, this clonotype turned up a few times. In nucleotides, the CDR3 is TGTGCCAGCAGCTTAAACGGAAATTCACCCCTCCACTTT. The encoded protein is CASSLNGNSPLHF. The chain uses TRBV11-2 and TRBJ1-6; D is ambiguous. Germline V CDR1 and CDR2: SGHAT, FQNNGV. Trimming stripped 2 bases from V and 7 bases from J, with 6 bases between. The length of the CDR3 is 13 residues.

This chain joins TRBV11-2 and TRBJ2-2; D not certain. Germline values: CDR1 SGHAT, CDR2 FQNNGV. The ends were cut back, 10 bases at V and 1 base at J, with 10 bases in the middle. CDR3 length: 13 residues. The CDR3 sequence is CANILLNTGELFF. CDR3 sequence (DNA): TGTGCCAACATCTTGCTGAACACCGGGGAGCTGTTTTTT. Looking up the rest from reference TRBV11-2 and TRBJ2-2 gives the full variable domain: EAGVAQSPRYKIIEKRQSVAFWCNPISGHATLYWYQQILGQGPKLLIQFQNNGVVDDSQLPKDRFSAERLKGVDSTLKIQPAKLEDSAVYLCANILLNTGELFFGEGSRLTVL.

This clonotype came up once. As the CDR3 is not closed by the conserved phenylalanine or tryptophan, this likely results from a read error. CDR3 amino acids: CASNLRQGTSYEQYY. The DNA for the CDR3 is TGTGCTAGCAACTTGCGGCAGGGGACTTCTTACGAGCAGTACTAC. The V call is TRBV11-3, the J call TRBJ2-7; D assignment may be TRBD1 or TRBD2 (6 bases each). The CDR3 is 15 residues long. The germline V gene encodes CDR1 SGHNT and CDR2 YENEEA.

Note on this clonotype: This sequence may be a read error, since a much larger clone differs from it by one base. This rearrangement joins TRBV10-3 to TRBJ2-2, with D perhaps matching TRBD2 (5 bases). From germline, CDR1 is ENHRY and CDR2 SYGVKD. The CDR3 covers 14 residues. CDR3 loop: CTISRTERTGELFF. For the CDR3, the DNA is TGTACCATCAGTAGGACTGAAAGAACCGGGGAGCTGTTTTTT.

The table lists this clonotype with many counts. This chain connects TRBV11-2 to TRBJ1-2; D gene uncertain. Between the trimmed V and J ends, which lost 5 bases and 3 bases, there was a span of 16 bases. The CDR3 is made up of 15 amino acids. Germline assignment: CDR1 SGHAT and CDR2 FQNNGV. CDR3 nucleotide sequence: TGTGCCAGCAGCCCTGGGTGGGGATGGCACTATGGCTACACCTTC. Translation: CASSPGWGWHYGYTF.

Comment on this clonotype: A junction boundary mismatches the germline segment, possibly from a read error. The chain is built from TRBV11-2 and TRBJ2-3; D possibly uses TRBD1 or TRBD2 (5 bases each). The CDR3 covers 15 residues. Germline V gene lookup returns CDR1 SGHAT and CDR2 FQNNGV. The CDR3 sequence: CASSATGTRTGTQYF. In DNA form, the CDR3 reads TGTGCCAGCAGCGCCACCGGGACGCGCACAGGTACGCAGTATTTT. Full variable domain (rest looked up from reference TRBV11-2 and TRBJ2-3): EAGVAQSPRYKIIEKRQSVAFWCNPISGHATLYWYQQILGQGPKLLIQFQNNGVVDDSQLPKDRFSAERLKGVDSTLKIQPAKLEDSAVYLCASSATGTRTGTQYFGPGTRLTVL.

With regard to this clonotype: At one boundary the junction diverges from the germline segment, which might be a read error. V and J are TRBV11-2 and TRBJ2-7, with unresolved D. The germline gives CDR1 SGHAT, CDR2 FQNNGV. The CDR3 has 13 amino acids. The CDR3 region has the DNA TGTGTCAGCAGCCCGTTGACGGATGGATGGCAGTACTTC. It specifies CVSSPLTDGWQYF.